This is a list of T cell receptor beta chains from one sample in a study of blood T cell repertoires in COVID-19. Some clones are missing from TCRdb's copy, which holds only in-frame ones; the method was immunoSEQ multiplex PCR. The sample has about 250,000 clones, approximately 82% seen once; the top ten hold 5.7%. The sample taken for sequencing was peripheral blood. These receptors originate from a man at least 80 years old with acute or convalescent COVID-19. The CDR3 runs from the conserved cysteine through the conserved F or W. A D gene is named only where the DNA matches it firmly. The size field is filled for only some rows; it gives once, few, many or a size class.

v_call	d_call	clone_size	j_call	cdr3_aa	cdr3_nt
TRBV6-5	-	-	TRBJ1-1	CASSYEGRNTEAFF	TGTGCCAGCAGTTATGAGGGTCGAAACACTGAAGCTTTCTTT
TRBV2	TRBD2	-	TRBJ2-3	CASTAGLATDTQYF	TGTGCCAGCACCGCAGGACTAGCCACAGATACGCAGTATTTT
TRBV5-1	TRBD1	-	TRBJ2-3	CASSRQGERSTDTQYF	TGCGCCAGCAGCCGACAGGGGGAGAGGAGCACAGATACGCAGTATTTT
TRBV5-1	-	-	TRBJ2-5	CASSWKGSEETQYF	TGCGCCAGCAGCTGGAAGGGGTCCGAAGAGACCCAGTACTTC
TRBV6-5	TRBD1	-	TRBJ1-5	CASSHDRELWPQHF	TGTGCCAGCAGCCACGACAGGGAGCTTTGGCCCCAGCATTTT
TRBV2	TRBD1	-	TRBJ1-2	CASSLTGIVSGYTF	TGTGCCAGCAGTTTGACAGGGATCGTATCTGGCTACACCTTC
TRBV7-2	-	-	TRBJ2-7	CASSPDDSRAHEQYF	TGTGCCAGCAGCCCCGACGACAGTAGGGCCCACGAGCAGTACTTC
TRBV20-1	-	-	TRBJ1-2	CSAPVVGGYTF	TGCAGTGCCCCTGTTGTCGGGGGCTACACCTTC
TRBV9	-	-	TRBJ1-3	CASSGTGFSGNTIYF	TGTGCCAGCAGCGGAACAGGTTTCTCTGGAAACACCATATATTTT
TRBV24-1	TRBD2	-	TRBJ2-3	CATSDGAGLSDTQYF	TGTGCCACCAGTGATGGAGCGGGGCTCTCAGATACGCAGTATTTT
TRBV5-5	-	-	TRBJ1-4	CASSWRPTAVATNEKLFF	TGTGCCAGCAGCTGGCGTCCGACAGCTGTTGCAACTAATGAAAAACTGTTTTTT
TRBV19	TRBD1	-	TRBJ2-3	CASSQRGTGVAGTQYF	TGTGCCAGTAGTCAAAGGGGGACAGGGGTAGCAGGTACGCAGTATTTT
TRBV5-1	-	-	TRBJ2-7	CASSLVQAGRQLSYEQYF	TGCGCCAGCAGCTTGGTCCAGGCGGGGAGACAACTAAGCTACGAGCAGTACTTC
TRBV7-6	TRBD1	-	TRBJ2-3	CASSPRGLLTSLPDTQYF	TGTGCCAGCAGCCCTAGGGGGCTTCTGACCTCACTCCCAGATACGCAGTATTTT
TRBV6-4	TRBD1	-	TRBJ2-7	CASRHRDRSYEQYF	TGTGCCAGCAGACACCGGGACAGGTCCTACGAGCAGTACTTC
TRBV5-4	-	-	TRBJ1-5	CATREQGGNQPQHF	TGTGCCACCCGAGAACAGGGTGGCAATCAGCCCCAGCATTTT
TRBV19	TRBD2	-	TRBJ2-3	CASKSELAGTRGTQYF	TGTGCCAGTAAGTCAGAACTAGCGGGGACCAGAGGTACGCAGTATTTT
TRBV29-1	-	-	TRBJ1-2	CSVEDAGHLYGYTF	TGCAGCGTTGAAGATGCTGGACACCTCTATGGCTACACCTTC
TRBV6-5	-	once	TRBJ1-3	CASSYSLGPGNTIYF	TGTGCCAGCAGTTACTCCCTTGGCCCTGGAAACACCATATATTTT
TRBV5-8	-	-	TRBJ2-1	CASSLGLVNSDEQFF	TGTGCCAGCAGCTTGGGACTAGTCAATAGCGATGAGCAGTTCTTC
TRBV7-8	-	-	TRBJ1-2	CASSPPQGGYGYTF	TGTGCCAGCAGCCCCCCGCAGGGCGGCTATGGCTACACCTTC
TRBV11-1	-	-	TRBJ2-5	CASSLGAGPQETQYF	TGTGCCAGCAGCTTAGGGGCAGGGCCCCAAGAGACCCAGTACTTC
TRBV6-5	TRBD1	-	TRBJ2-5	CASRRQGGGETQYF	TGTGCCAGCAGACGACAGGGGGGCGGAGAGACCCAGTACTTC
TRBV5-5	-	few	TRBJ2-7	CASIGMYYEQYF	TGTGCCAGCATCGGGATGTACTACGAGCAGTACTTC